This TCR beta chain was found in a study of blood T cell repertoires in COVID-19. Study-wide context: Collection of acute and convalescent COVID-19 samples took place in the United States, Italy and Spain. PBMCs, B-cell-depleted T cells, or T cells provided the cDNA or gDNA that made up the material.

Assay used: immunoSEQ multiplex PCR; TCRdb lists only in-frame clones, some missing. The sample records about 40,000 clones, over 75% being singletons. This clonotype originated in a man aged 80 or over with active or convalescent COVID-19. Sequences were obtained from peripheral blood.

The CDR3 here is CASSPGLAEETQYF. The DNA for the CDR3 is TGTGCCAGCAGCCCGGGACTAGCGGAAGAGACCCAGTACTTC. The gene calls are TRBV7-2 and TRBJ2-5; TRBD2 matches 11 bases. CDR1 is SGHTA and CDR2 is FQGNSA in the germline V gene. Trimming removed 5 bases from V and 3 bases from J; junction bases left unmatched: 2. The CDR3 loop spans 14 amino acids.